The present entry profiles one TCR beta chain with its context. TCRdb keeps only in-frame clones here, not all; method: immunoSEQ multiplex PCR. The top ten clones hold approximately 0.011% of a sample with some 720,000 clones, 88% of them seen once. The data derive from a study of shared T cell receptors in the human thymus. This CDR3 is 14 amino acids long. Trimming cost V 0 bases and J 2 bases, with 7 bases left between them. The sample was also linked to a second study, of human thymus T cells.

This clonotype was sampled from a boy less than two years old with a congenital heart defect. V is TRBV23-1 and J is TRBJ2-5; weak D call: TRBD1 (5 bases). TRBV23-1 is treated as an ORF (open reading frame) with a function not yet certain. Sequences were obtained from thymocytes. CDR3 in DNA: TGCGCCAGCAGTCAATCGACAGAACAAGAGACCCAGTACTTC. Its protein is CASSQSTEQETQYF.